This T cell receptor beta chain was captured in a study of blood T cell repertoires in COVID-19. Study information: Sites in the United States, Italy and Spain provided acute and convalescent COVID-19 samples. PBMCs, B-cell-depleted T cells, or T cells were the source of the cDNA or gDNA that made up the material.

Germline V lookup: CDR1 MGHRA, CDR2 YSYEKL. The germline V and J ends were trimmed by 2 bases and 14 bases, with 16 bases remaining between them. This CDR3 comprises 13 residues. In the original processing: Amplification with reference gene primers provided the estimates of nucleated cell counts. Assay: immunoSEQ multiplex PCR; the TCRdb copy retains only in-frame clones and omits some. From that table come the V and J calls and clone size; the DNA was used to work out D and trimming. The data contain 300,000 or so clones, about nine tenths of them seen just once; the ten biggest clones take up 1%. The TCR comes from a man aged 50 to 60 with active or convalescent COVID-19. The material sequenced was peripheral blood. The chain combines TRBV4-1 with TRBJ2-1, with D possibly being TRBD2 (5 bases). The CDR3 spells CASSQPGSRTEFF. The CDR3 nucleotides are TGCGCCAGCAGCCAACCGGGGTCTCGAACGGAGTTCTTC.